This passage covers 27 T cell receptor beta chains from one sample sequenced in a study of blood T cell repertoires in COVID-19 (dated by TCRdb to 2020 to 2022). The method behind the library was the immunoSEQ multiplex PCR assay. Held by TCRdb, this immuneACCESS table contains in-frame sequences only and omits some clones. Under half of the omission traces to an unresolved V gene where checked; the cause of the rest is unknown. For this sample the table gives 100,000 or so clones, of which roughly 69% were detected only once. Approximately 5.9% of the sample goes to the ten largest clones. The specimen sequenced was peripheral blood. These receptors were collected from a man older than 75 with acute or convalescent COVID-19.

This clone has more than one count but fewer than ten. The chain uses TRBV19 and TRBJ2-1, with a tentative D call TRBD2 (5 bases). Germline assignment: CDR1 LNHDA and CDR2 SQIVND (reference sequence). The V gene lost 5 bases and the J gene lost 2 bases, with 10 bases spanning the gap. This CDR3 contains 14 residues. CDR3 DNA sequence: TGTGCCAGTAGTGCAGGAGGTGCCTACAATGAGCAGTTCTTC. As protein: CASSAGGAYNEQFF.

The chain couples TRBV9 to TRBJ2-2; 8 positions agree with TRBD2. V shed 3 bases and J 7 bases; nucleotides not matched to a gene: 11. This CDR3 has 16 amino acids. In germline, CDR1 is SGDLS, CDR2 YYNGEE. The CDR3 sequence: CASSAGYGREDGELFF. The CDR3 DNA sequence: TGTGCCAGCAGCGCGGGGTACGGGAGGGAGGACGGGGAGCTGTTTTTT.

J is TRBJ1-4 and V is TRBV7-9; weak D call: TRBD1 (5 bases). The CDR3 sequence is 14 residues long. Trimming removed 0 bases from V and 8 bases from J, with 10 bases in between. Germline-derived CDR1 and CDR2 are SEHNR and FQNEAQ (reference sequence). The CDR3 nucleotides are TGTGCCAGCAGCTTAGCCGACAGAAGGGAAAAACTGTTTTTT. Translated, it gives CASSLADRREKLFF.

The rearrangement uses TRBV27 and TRBJ2-7; 9 nucleotides match TRBD1. The CDR3 length is 14 residues. The ends lost 6 bases at V and 8 bases at J; junction bases unmatched: 11. Per germline, CDR1 MNHEY and CDR2 SMNVEV (reference sequence). CDR3 residues: CASRGMRTGVKQYF. The CDR3 DNA reads as TGTGCCAGCAGAGGGATGCGGACAGGGGTCAAGCAGTACTTC.

The J gene is TRBJ1-6, the V gene TRBV21-1. TRBV21-1 constitutes a pseudogene. This CDR3 has 14 amino acids. This CDR3 reads CARGVRGVDSPLHF. CDR3 coding DNA: TGTGCCAGGGGGGTTCGGGGGGTTGATTCACCCCTCCACTTT.

This clone was counted only a few times. This chain links TRBV15 with TRBJ2-7, with 11 bases fitting TRBD2. With 5 bases clipped from V and 4 bases from J, the junction kept 4 bases outside the gene matches. The CDR3 has 14 residues. Looked up from germline, CDR1 is LNHNV and CDR2 is YYDKDF (reference sequence). DNA for the CDR3: TGTGCCACCAGCGGGGGACTAGCGGAATACGAGCAGTACTTC. Translating gives CATSGGLAEYEQYF.

Here the CDR3 reads CASSPRSSGNTIYF. The DNA for the CDR3 is TGTGCCAGCAGCCCGAGAAGCTCTGGAAACACCATATATTTT. J is TRBJ1-3 and V is TRBV27, with D unclear. The CDR3 runs 14 residues. Trimming pared 6 bases from V and 0 bases from J, leaving 9 bases between. The germline V gene has CDR1 MNHEY and CDR2 SMNVEV (reference sequence).

This sequence joins TRBV19 and TRBJ2-4, with 9 bases lining up with TRBD2. The V and J ends lost 0 bases and 5 bases, in that order; junction bases with no gene match: 14. Germline V gene data show CDR1 as LNHDA and CDR2 as SQIVND (reference sequence). The CDR3 has 19 amino acids. CDR3 DNA: TGTGCCAGTAGTATAGATCTAAGCGGGAGGCCCTCGGGCGAAAACATTCAGTACTTC. Amino acids: CASSIDLSGRPSGENIQYF.

The chain employs TRBV5-5 and TRBJ1-3, with 9 bases that match TRBD1. J was trimmed by 3 bases and V by 4 bases; bases with no gene match: 11. Germline values: CDR1 SGHKS, CDR2 YYEKEE (reference sequence). The CDR3 has 17 residues. The CDR3 loop reads CASSTQGAGAFGNTIYF. DNA for the CDR3: TGTGCCAGCAGCACACAGGGGGCAGGGGCGTTTGGAAACACCATATATTTT.

The chain links TRBV18 to TRBJ1-1, with TRBD1 matching 7 bases. Losses at the gene ends were 0 bases for V and 1 base for J; bases not matched to a gene: 8. This CDR3 region has 17 residues. Germline-derived CDR1 and CDR2 are KGHSH and LQKENI. The CDR3 spells CASSPPGAGGGNTEAFF. In nucleotides, the CDR3 is TGTGCCAGCTCACCACCCGGCGCAGGGGGAGGGAACACTGAAGCTTTCTTT.

This clone was seen only a few times. This rearrangement joins TRBV20-1 to TRBJ1-2, with TRBD1 matching over 10 bases. The V segment lost 3 bases and the J segment 8 bases; nucleotides outside the gene matches: 3. This CDR3 spans 12 amino acids. Germline CDR1 DFQATT, CDR2 SNEGSKA (reference sequence). CDR3 sequence: CSASDRGLGYTF. In DNA, the CDR3 is TGCAGTGCTAGTGACAGGGGGCTCGGCTACACCTTC.

The J gene is TRBJ1-1, the V gene TRBV15; TRBD1 matches 11 bases. V gave up 1 base and J gave up 5 bases; unmatched junction bases: 3. This CDR3 region has 15 residues. The V gene's germline CDR1 is LNHNV and CDR2 YYDKDF (reference sequence). Written as DNA, the CDR3 is TGTGCCACCAGCAGAGGTGGACAGGGGGCGACTGAAGCTTTCTTT. This translates into CATSRGGQGATEAFF.

V usage is TRBV19 and J usage is TRBJ1-2; D is ambiguous. In germline, CDR1 is LNHDA, CDR2 SQIVND (reference sequence). V lost 5 bases and J lost 1, with 11 bases in between. The CDR3 is 14 residues long. In DNA form, the CDR3 reads TGTGCCAGTAGTGCAGGAGGTGGTAACTATGGCTACACCTTC. Translated, it gives CASSAGGGNYGYTF.

The CDR3 loop reads CASSPQGTSEKLFF. In nucleotides, the CDR3 is TGTGCCAGCAGCCCACAGGGGACGAGTGAAAAACTGTTTTTT. The V and J genes are TRBV2 and TRBJ1-4; the match to TRBD1 covers 7 bases. This CDR3 has 14 amino acids. The germline V gene encodes CDR1 SNHLY and CDR2 FYNNEI. The ends lost 6 bases at V and 7 bases at J; junction bases unmatched: 8.

This clone has only one observation. V gene TRBV5-1 combines with J gene TRBJ2-7; 7 nucleotides align to TRBD1. V lost 4 bases to trimming and J lost 3 bases; unmatched junction nucleotides: 10. Germline V gene data show CDR1 as SGHRS and CDR2 as YFSETQ. The CDR3 loop spans 15 amino acids. CDR3 loop: CASSTRTGDLYEQYF. The CDR3 DNA sequence: TGCGCCAGCAGCACCCGGACAGGCGATCTCTACGAGCAGTACTTC.

Only one count was recorded for this clone. The chain has TRBV6-4 and TRBJ2-1; 7 nucleotides agree with TRBD2. The V gene's germline CDR1 is MRHNA and CDR2 SNTAGT. CDR3 length: 15 amino acids. Trimming took 4 bases from V and 4 from J; bases not matched to a gene: 7. DNA of the CDR3: TGTGCCAGCAGTGTCATGGTGGGAGGGTACAATGAGCAGTTCTTC. Translation: CASSVMVGGYNEQFF.

The chain carries TRBV6-1 and TRBJ2-5, with a weak D call TRBD2 (6 bases). The CDR3 covers 16 residues. Germline V gives CDR1 MNHNS, CDR2 SASEGT. V gave up 0 bases and J gave up 5 bases, with 16 bases separating them. This CDR3 is CASSEAYARERETQYF. For the CDR3, the DNA is TGTGCCAGCAGTGAAGCGTATGCCCGGGAGCGGGAGACCCAGTACTTC.

This clone came up once. J is TRBJ2-7 and V is TRBV7-2; 8 nucleotides agree with TRBD2. The CDR3 contains 16 residues. Looked up from germline, CDR1 is SGHTA and CDR2 is FQGNSA. The V and J ends lost 0 bases and 6 bases, in that order; junction bases with no gene match: 10. This CDR3 reads CASSLAGVGLEGEQYF. The CDR3 nucleotides read TGTGCCAGCAGCTTAGCGGGGGTGGGACTAGAGGGCGAGCAGTACTTC.

The chain couples TRBV6-5 to TRBJ1-2, with D unclear. This CDR3 is 13 amino acids long. V was clipped by 7 bases and J by 8 bases, with 17 bases between them. Germline V gene sequence: CDR1 MNHEY, CDR2 SVGAGI. The CDR3 sequence is CASTRSPAGGYTF. CDR3 DNA: TGTGCCAGCACCCGCTCCCCGGCGGGCGGCTACACCTTC.

The rearrangement links TRBV21-1 to TRBJ1-2; the D call in the table, TRBD1, was not verified against the DNA. TRBV21-1 is recorded as a pseudogene. CDR3 length: 16 residues. CDR3 nucleotides: TGTGCCAGCTCACGACTCGACAGGGGTCTATCCTATGGCTACACCTTC. Translating gives CASSRLDRGLSYGYTF.

The chain couples TRBV5-5 to TRBJ2-7; D gene unclear. The CDR3 totals 15 residues. Germline CDR1 SGHKS, CDR2 YYEKEE (reference sequence). Trimming pared 0 bases from V and 6 bases from J, leaving 16 bases between. The CDR3 DNA is TGTGCCAGCAGCTTGGGGTTTGGGCGTCGGTTCGAGCAGTACTTC. Its protein product is CASSLGFGRRFEQYF.

This clone was seen more than once but under ten times. The V and J genes are TRBV4-1 and TRBJ2-7, with 8 nucleotides matching TRBD1. The V and J ends lost 1 base and 5 bases, in that order; junction bases with no gene match: 7. There are 15 residues in the CDR3. Germline V gene data show CDR1 as MGHRA and CDR2 as YSYEKL. In nucleotides, the CDR3 is TGCGCCAGCAGCCAAGTTGCACAGGGGGTGCACGAGCAGTACTTC. The encoded protein is CASSQVAQGVHEQYF.

The CDR3 loop is CASGRVVLSNQPQHF. DNA for the CDR3: TGTGCCAGCGGGCGCGTGGTTCTAAGCAATCAGCCCCAGCATTTT. This chain joins TRBV6-5 and TRBJ1-5, with D uncertain. CDR1 is MNHEY and CDR2 is SVGAGI in the germline V gene. V shed 8 bases and J shed 1 base, with 15 bases lying between them. This CDR3 region has 15 residues.

This clone was picked up a small number of times. One junction end disagrees with the germline gene, perhaps due to a read error. The chain joins TRBV7-7 to TRBJ2-1; D call uncertain. The CDR3 has 15 residues. Germline V gene lookup returns CDR1 SSHAT and CDR2 FNYEAQ (reference sequence). CDR3 region: CASSPDGLGLSEQFF. As DNA, the CDR3 is TGTGCTAGCAGCCCAGACGGCCTAGGTCTAAGTGAGCAGTTCTTC.

The rearrangement uses TRBV19 and TRBJ1-1, with 7 bases matching TRBD1. Trimming at V came to 11 bases and at J to 0 bases, leaving 6 bases not matched to a gene. The germline gives CDR1 LNHDA, CDR2 SQIVND (reference sequence). CDR3 size: 13 residues. Here the CDR3 reads CASTTGLNTEAFF. CDR3 DNA: TGTGCCTCCACGACAGGGCTGAACACTGAAGCTTTCTTT.

This clone was counted a single time. This chain joins TRBV7-2 and TRBJ2-1; 9 bases align to TRBD1. CDR1 is SGHTA and CDR2 is FQGNSA in the germline V gene. V was pared by 5 bases and J by 1 base, with 3 bases of the junction left unmatched. The CDR3 consists of 15 residues. The CDR3 DNA reads as TGTGCCAGCAGCCAGGACAGGGGATCCTACAATGAGCAGTTCTTC. Translated: CASSQDRGSYNEQFF.

The chain joins TRBV30 to TRBJ2-3, with 12 bases matching TRBD2. V gave up 6 bases and J gave up 6 bases; unmatched junction bases: 7. CDR1 is GTSNPN, CDR2 SVGIG, per germline (reference sequence). The length of the CDR3 is 14 residues. The CDR3 loop reads CACQTSGSEDTQYF. CDR3 DNA: TGTGCCTGTCAGACTAGCGGGAGTGAGGATACGCAGTATTTT.